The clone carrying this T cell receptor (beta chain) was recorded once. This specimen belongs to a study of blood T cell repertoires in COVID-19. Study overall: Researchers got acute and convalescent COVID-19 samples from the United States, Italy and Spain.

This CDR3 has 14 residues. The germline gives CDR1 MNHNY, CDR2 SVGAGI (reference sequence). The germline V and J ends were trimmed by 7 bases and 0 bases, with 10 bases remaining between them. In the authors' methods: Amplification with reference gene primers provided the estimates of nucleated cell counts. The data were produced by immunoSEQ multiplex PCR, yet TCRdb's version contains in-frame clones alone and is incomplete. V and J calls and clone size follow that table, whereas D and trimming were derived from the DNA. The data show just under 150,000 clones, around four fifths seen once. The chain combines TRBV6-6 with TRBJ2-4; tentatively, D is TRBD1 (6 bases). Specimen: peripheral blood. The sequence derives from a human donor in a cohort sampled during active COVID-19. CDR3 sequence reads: CASTGALAKNIQYF. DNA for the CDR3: TGTGCCAGCACAGGGGCCTTAGCCAAAAACATTCAGTACTTC.